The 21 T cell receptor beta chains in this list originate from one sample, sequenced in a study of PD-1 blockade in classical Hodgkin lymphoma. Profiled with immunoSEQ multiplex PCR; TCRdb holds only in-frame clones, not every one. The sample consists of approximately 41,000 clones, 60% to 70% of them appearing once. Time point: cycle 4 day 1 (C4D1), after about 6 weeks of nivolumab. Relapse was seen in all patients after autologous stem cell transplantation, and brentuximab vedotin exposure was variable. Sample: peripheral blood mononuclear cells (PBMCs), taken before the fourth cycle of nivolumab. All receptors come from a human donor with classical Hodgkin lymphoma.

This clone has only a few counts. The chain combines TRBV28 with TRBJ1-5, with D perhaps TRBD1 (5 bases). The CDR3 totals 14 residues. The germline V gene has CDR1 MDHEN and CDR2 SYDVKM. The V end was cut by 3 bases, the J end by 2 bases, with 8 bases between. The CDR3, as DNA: TGTGCCAGCAGTTTTTTGGGGGGCAATCAGCCCCAGCATTTT. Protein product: CASSFLGGNQPQHF.

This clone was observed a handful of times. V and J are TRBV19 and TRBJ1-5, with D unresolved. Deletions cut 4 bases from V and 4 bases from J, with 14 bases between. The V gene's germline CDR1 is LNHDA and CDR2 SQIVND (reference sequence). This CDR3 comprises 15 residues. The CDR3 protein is CASSTSGIPNQPQHF. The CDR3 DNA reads TGTGCCAGTAGTACTTCCGGGATCCCGAATCAGCCCCAGCATTTT.

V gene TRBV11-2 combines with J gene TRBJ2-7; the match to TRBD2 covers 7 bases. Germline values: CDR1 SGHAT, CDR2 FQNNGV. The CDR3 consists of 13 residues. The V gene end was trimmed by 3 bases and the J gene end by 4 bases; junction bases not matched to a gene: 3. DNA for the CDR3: TGTGCCAGCAGCTTGGTAGCGGGTTACGAGCAGTACTTC. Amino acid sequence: CASSLVAGYEQYF.

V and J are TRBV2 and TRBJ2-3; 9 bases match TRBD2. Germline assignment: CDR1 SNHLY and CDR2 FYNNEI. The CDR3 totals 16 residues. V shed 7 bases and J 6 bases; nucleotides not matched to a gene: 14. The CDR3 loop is CASIYERLAASDTQYF. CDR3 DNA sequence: TGTGCCAGCATCTACGAGCGACTAGCGGCGTCGGATACGCAGTATTTT.

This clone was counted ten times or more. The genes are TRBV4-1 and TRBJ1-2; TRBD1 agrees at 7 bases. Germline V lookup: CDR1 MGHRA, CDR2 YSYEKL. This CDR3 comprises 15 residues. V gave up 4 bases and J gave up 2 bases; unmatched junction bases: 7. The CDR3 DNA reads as TGCGCCAGCAGCCGGAACAGGGGTACAAACTATGGCTACACCTTC. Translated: CASSRNRGTNYGYTF.

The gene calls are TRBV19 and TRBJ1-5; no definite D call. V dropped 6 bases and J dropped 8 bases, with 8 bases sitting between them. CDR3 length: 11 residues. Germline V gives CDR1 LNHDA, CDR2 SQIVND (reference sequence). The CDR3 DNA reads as TGTGCCAGTAGGAAGGGAGAGCCCCAGCATTTT. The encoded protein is CASRKGEPQHF.

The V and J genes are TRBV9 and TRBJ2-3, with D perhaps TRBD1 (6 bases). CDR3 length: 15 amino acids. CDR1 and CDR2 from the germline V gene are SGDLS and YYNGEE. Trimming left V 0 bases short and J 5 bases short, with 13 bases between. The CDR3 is CASSVVGRGLDTQYF. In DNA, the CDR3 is TGTGCCAGCAGCGTAGTTGGCAGGGGATTAGATACGCAGTATTTT.

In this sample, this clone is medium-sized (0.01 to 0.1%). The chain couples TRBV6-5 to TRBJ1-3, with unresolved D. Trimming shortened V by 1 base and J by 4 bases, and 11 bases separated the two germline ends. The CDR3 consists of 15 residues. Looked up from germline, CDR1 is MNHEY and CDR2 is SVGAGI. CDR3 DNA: TGTGCCAGCAGTTACTTGTTCGGTTCGGGAAACACCATATATTTT. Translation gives CASSYLFGSGNTIYF.

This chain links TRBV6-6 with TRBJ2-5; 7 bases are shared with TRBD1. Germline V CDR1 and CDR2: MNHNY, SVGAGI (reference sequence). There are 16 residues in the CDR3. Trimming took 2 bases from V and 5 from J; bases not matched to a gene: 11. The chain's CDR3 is CASSYARQGARETQYF. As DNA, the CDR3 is TGTGCCAGCAGTTACGCCCGACAGGGTGCTCGGGAGACCCAGTACTTC.

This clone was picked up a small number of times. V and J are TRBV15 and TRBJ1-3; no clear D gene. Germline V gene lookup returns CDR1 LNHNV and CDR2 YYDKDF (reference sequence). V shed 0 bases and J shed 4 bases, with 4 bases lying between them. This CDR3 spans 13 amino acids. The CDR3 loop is CATSRDRGNTIYF. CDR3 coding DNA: TGTGCCACCAGCAGAGATCGGGGAAACACCATATATTTT.

This CDR3 is CASSLTARSPQYF. DNA of the CDR3: TGCGCCAGCAGCTTGACCGCCCGGAGTCCCCAGTACTTC. This sequence joins TRBV5-1 and TRBJ2-5; no reliable D call. The CDR3 is 13 amino acids. Germline CDR1 and CDR2: SGHRS and YFSETQ. The V end was cut by 1 base, the J end by 9 bases, with 13 bases between. Full variable domain (missing parts from reference TRBV5-1 and TRBJ2-5): KAGVTQTPRYLIKTRGQQVTLSCSPISGHRSVSWYQQTPGQGLQFLFEYFSETQRNKGNFPGRFSGRQFSNSRSEMNVSTLELGDSALYLCASSLTARSPQYFGPGTRLLVL.

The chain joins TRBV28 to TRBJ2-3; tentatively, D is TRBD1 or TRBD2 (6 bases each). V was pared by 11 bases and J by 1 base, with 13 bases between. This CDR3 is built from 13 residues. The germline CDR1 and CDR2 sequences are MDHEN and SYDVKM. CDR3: CALGGSRTDTQYF. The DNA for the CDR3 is TGTGCCCTCGGGGGCAGCCGCACAGATACGCAGTATTTT.

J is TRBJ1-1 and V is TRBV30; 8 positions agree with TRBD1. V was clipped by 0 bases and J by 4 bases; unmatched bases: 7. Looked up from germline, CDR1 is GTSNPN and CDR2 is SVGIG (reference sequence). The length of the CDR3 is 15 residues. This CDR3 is CAWSVRTRGPTEAFF. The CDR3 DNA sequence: TGTGCCTGGAGTGTACGGACCAGGGGGCCCACTGAAGCTTTCTTT.

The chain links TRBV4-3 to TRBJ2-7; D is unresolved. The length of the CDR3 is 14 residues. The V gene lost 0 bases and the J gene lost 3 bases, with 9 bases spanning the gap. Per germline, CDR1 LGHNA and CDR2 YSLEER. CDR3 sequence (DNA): TGCGCCAGCAGCCAAGATCTCTGGTTCTACGAGCAGTACTTC. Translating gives CASSQDLWFYEQYF.

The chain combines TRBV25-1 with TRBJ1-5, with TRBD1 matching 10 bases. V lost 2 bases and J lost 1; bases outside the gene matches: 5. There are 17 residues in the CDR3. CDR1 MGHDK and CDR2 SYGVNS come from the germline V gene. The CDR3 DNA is TGTGCCAGCAGTGAAAAGGGGACAGGGGTAAGCAATCAGCCCCAGCATTTT. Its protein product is CASSEKGTGVSNQPQHF. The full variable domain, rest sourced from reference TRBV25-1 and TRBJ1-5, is EADIYQTPRYLVIGTGKKITLECSQTMGHDKMYWYQQDPGMELHLIHYSYGVNSTEKGDLSSESTVSRIRTEHFPLTLESARPSHTSQYLCASSEKGTGVSNQPQHFGDGTRLSIL.

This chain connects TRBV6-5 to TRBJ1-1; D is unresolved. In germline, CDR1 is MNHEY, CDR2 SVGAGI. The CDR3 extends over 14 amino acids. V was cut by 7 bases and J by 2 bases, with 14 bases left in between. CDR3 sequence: CASNTREGNTEAFF. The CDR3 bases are TGTGCCAGCAACACCCGGGAGGGTAACACTGAAGCTTTCTTT.

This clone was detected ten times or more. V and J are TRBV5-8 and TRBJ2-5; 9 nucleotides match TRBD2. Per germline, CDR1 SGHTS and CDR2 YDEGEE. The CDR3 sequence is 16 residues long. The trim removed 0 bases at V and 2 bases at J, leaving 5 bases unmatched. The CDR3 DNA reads TGTGCCAGCAGCTTGGGGGTAGCGGGGGCACAAGAGACCCAGTACTTC. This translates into CASSLGVAGAQETQYF.

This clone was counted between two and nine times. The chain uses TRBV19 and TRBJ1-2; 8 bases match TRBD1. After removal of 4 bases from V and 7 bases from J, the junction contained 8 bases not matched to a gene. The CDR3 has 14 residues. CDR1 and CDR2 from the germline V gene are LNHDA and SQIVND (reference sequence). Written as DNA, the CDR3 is TGTGCCAGTAGTAACAGGGGGGCTCATTCTGGCTACACCTTC. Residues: CASSNRGAHSGYTF. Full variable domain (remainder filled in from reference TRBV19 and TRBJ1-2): DGGITQSPKYLFRKEGQNVTLSCEQNLNHDAMYWYRQDPGQGLRLIYYSQIVNDFQKGDIAEGYSVSREKKESFPLTVTSAQKNPTAFYLCASSNRGAHSGYTFGSGTRLTVV.

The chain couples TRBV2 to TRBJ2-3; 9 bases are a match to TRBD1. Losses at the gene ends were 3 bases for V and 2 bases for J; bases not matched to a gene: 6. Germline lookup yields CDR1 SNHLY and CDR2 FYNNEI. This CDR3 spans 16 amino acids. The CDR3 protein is CASSDQTGGFTDTQYF. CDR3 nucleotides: TGTGCCAGCAGTGACCAGACAGGGGGATTCACAGATACGCAGTATTTT.

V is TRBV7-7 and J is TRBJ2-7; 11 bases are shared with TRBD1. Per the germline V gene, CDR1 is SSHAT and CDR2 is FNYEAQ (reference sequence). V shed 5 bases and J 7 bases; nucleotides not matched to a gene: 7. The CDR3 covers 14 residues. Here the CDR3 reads CASSPGQGAGEQYF. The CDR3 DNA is TGTGCCAGCAGCCCAGGACAGGGGGCGGGAGAGCAGTACTTC.

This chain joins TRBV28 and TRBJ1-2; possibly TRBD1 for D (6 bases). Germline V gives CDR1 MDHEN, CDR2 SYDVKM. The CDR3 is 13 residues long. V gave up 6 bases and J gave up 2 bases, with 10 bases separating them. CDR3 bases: TGTGCCAGCAGCTTAACAGGGAACTATGGCTACACCTTC. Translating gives CASSLTGNYGYTF.